Presented here are 23 T cell receptor beta chains from one specimen sequenced in a study of blood T cell repertoires in COVID-19. Here immunoSEQ multiplex PCR was the method, and the copy in TCRdb shows in-frame clones only, minus some. The sample shows roughly 130,000 clones, 75% to 90% of them seen only once. Sequenced sample: PBMCs or T cells enriched from blood (not recorded which). The origin of the receptors is a woman aged 45-59 years who had recovered from COVID-19.

The rearrangement joins TRBV7-9 to TRBJ2-7, with TRBD1 matching 7 bases. Germline CDR1 is SEHNR and CDR2 is FQNEAQ (reference sequence). This CDR3 comprises 14 residues. V dropped 5 bases and J dropped 2; count of bases not matched to a gene: 6. CDR3 coding DNA: TGTGCCAGCAGCCGCCGGGACAGTCCCTACGAGCAGTACTTC. It yields the protein CASSRRDSPYEQYF.

The chain joins TRBV4-1 to TRBJ2-5, with a tentative D call TRBD2 (5 bases). The V and J ends lost 0 bases and 5 bases respectively, with 13 bases between them. Germline V gene data show CDR1 as MGHRA and CDR2 as YSYEKL. The length of the CDR3 is 15 residues. CDR3 in DNA: TGCGCCAGCAGCCAAGAGCCGGGGTGGAAGGAGACCCAGTACTTC. Encoded protein: CASSQEPGWKETQYF.

This clone turned up a few times. This chain joins TRBV9 and TRBJ2-2; 10 bases align to TRBD2. The CDR3 is made up of 16 amino acids. V shed 3 bases and J 3 bases; nucleotides not matched to a gene: 5. In germline, CDR1 is SGDLS, CDR2 YYNGEE. CDR3 in amino acids: CASSGGLAEYTGELFF. The CDR3 nucleotides are TGTGCCAGCAGCGGTGGACTAGCGGAATACACCGGGGAGCTGTTTTTT.

The chain couples TRBV4-3 to TRBJ2-5; D possibly corresponds to TRBD2 (5 bases). The CDR3 is 15 amino acids. Trimming removed 0 bases at V and 2 bases at J, with 10 bases between. CDR1 is LGHNA, CDR2 YSLEER, per germline. The CDR3 DNA follows: TGCGCCAGCAGCCAAGAGTTGGACTTGCAAGAGACCCAGTACTTC. As protein: CASSQELDLQETQYF.

The rearrangement uses TRBV11-3 and TRBJ2-7; the match to TRBD1 covers 7 bases. Germline loops: CDR1 SGHNT, CDR2 YENEEA. Trimming at V came to 3 bases and at J to 3 bases, leaving 2 bases not matched to a gene. This CDR3 has 13 residues. CDR3 bases: TGTGCCAGCAGCTTCAGACAGGGCTACGAGCAGTACTTC. Amino acid sequence: CASSFRQGYEQYF.

The V and J genes are TRBV3-1 (or the pseudogene TRBV3-2) and TRBJ2-7; TRBD2 might be the D (6 bases). CDR3 length equals 13 residues. Germline CDR1 and CDR2: LGHDT and YNNKEL (reference sequence). Trimming shortened V by 1 base and J by 2 bases, and 6 bases separated the two germline ends. CDR3 region: CASSQAGAYEQYF. The CDR3 region has the DNA TGTGCCAGCAGCCAAGCGGGGGCCTACGAGCAGTACTTC.

The chain uses TRBV7-2 and TRBJ2-3, with 9 bases that match TRBD2. Germline V lookup: CDR1 SGHTA, CDR2 FQGNSA. The length of the CDR3 is 16 residues. V lost 2 bases, J lost 3 bases, and 6 bases stayed unmatched. CDR3 DNA sequence: TGTGCCAGCAGCTTACTCGGTAGCGGGGGTACAGATACGCAGTATTTT. It is translated as CASSLLGSGGTDTQYF.

This rearrangement joins TRBV4-3 to TRBJ2-3, with TRBD2 identical over 9 bases. J gave up 5 bases and V 0 bases, and 9 bases lay outside the gene matches. CDR1 and CDR2 from the germline V gene are LGHNA and YSLEER. The CDR3 runs 17 residues. CDR3 sequence: CASSQDLGGGAKDTQYF. CDR3 DNA: TGCGCCAGCAGCCAAGATCTTGGCGGGGGGGCAAAAGATACGCAGTATTTT.

The chain carries TRBV7-2 and TRBJ1-5, with 7 bases that match TRBD1. With 2 bases clipped from V and 2 bases from J, the junction kept 6 bases outside the gene matches. CDR1 is SGHTA, CDR2 FQGNSA, per germline. The CDR3 length is 16 residues. The CDR3 sequence is CASSLRQGGGNQPQHF. CDR3 bases: TGTGCCAGCAGCTTAAGACAGGGCGGGGGCAATCAGCCCCAGCATTTT.

The chain links TRBV29-1 to TRBJ1-2; 7 bases line up with TRBD1. After removal of 8 bases from V and 6 bases from J, the junction contained 12 bases not matched to a gene. Germline CDR1 reads SQVTM; CDR2 reads ANQGSEA. The CDR3 contains 13 residues. The CDR3 is CSYKGDSWDGYTF. Written as DNA, the CDR3 is TGCAGCTACAAAGGGGACAGCTGGGATGGCTACACCTTC.

The chain couples TRBV7-8 to TRBJ2-7, with 9 bases matching TRBD1. This CDR3 has 14 residues. Germline V gene data show CDR1 as SGHVS and CDR2 as FQNEAQ. J was trimmed by 11 bases and V by 5 bases; bases with no gene match: 13. The CDR3: CASSPRDRVFGKYF. CDR3 sequence (DNA): TGTGCCAGCAGCCCAAGGGACAGGGTTTTTGGAAAGTACTTC. The entire variable domain, with the rest obtained from reference TRBV7-8 and TRBJ2-7, is as follows: GAGVSQSPRYKVAKRGQDVALRCDPISGHVSLFWYQQALGQGPEFLTYFQNEAQLDKSGLPSDRFFAERPEGSVSTLKIQRTQQEDSAVYLCASSPRDRVFGKYFGPGTRLTVT.

V usage is TRBV6-5 and J usage is TRBJ1-3; D remains unclear. V lost 6 bases, J lost 11 bases, and 17 bases lay in between. This CDR3 spans 13 amino acids. The germline V gene has CDR1 MNHEY and CDR2 SVGAGI. The DNA of the CDR3 is TGTGCCAGCAGCCATACTCCGGGTTCGGCCATATATTTT. Amino acids: CASSHTPGSAIYF.

V usage is TRBV7-9 and J usage is TRBJ1-1; no firm D call. This CDR3 contains 14 residues. The V end was cut by 4 bases, the J end by 3 bases, with 12 bases between. Per the germline V gene, CDR1 is SEHNR and CDR2 is FQNEAQ (reference sequence). The CDR3 protein is CASSSGGGYTEAFF. The CDR3 DNA follows: TGTGCCAGCAGCTCCGGTGGCGGATACACTGAAGCTTTCTTT.

The CDR3 DNA sequence: TGTGCCAGCAGCCCCTTCATAAGCGGTGCAGGATTCATGCCTGGGGCCAACGTCCTGACTTTC. Translating it yields CASSPFISGAGFMPGANVLTF. The chain uses TRBV14 and TRBJ2-6, with D perhaps matching TRBD2 (5 bases). CDR1 and CDR2 (germline): SGHDN, FVKESK. Trimming left V 4 bases short and J 2 bases short, with 27 bases between. There are 21 residues in the CDR3.

The V and J genes are TRBV5-1 and TRBJ2-2; 8 positions match TRBD1. Unmatched junction bases numbered 3, after V lost 4 bases and J lost 1 base. The CDR3 length is 15 residues. CDR1 and CDR2 from the germline V gene are SGHRS and YFSETQ. The CDR3 DNA reads as TGCGCCAGCAGCGCCGGGACAGGGAACACCGGGGAGCTGTTTTTT. As protein: CASSAGTGNTGELFF.

The J gene is TRBJ2-5, the V gene TRBV19; TRBD2 matches 9 bases. The CDR3 sequence is 15 residues long. V was pared by 3 bases and J by 5 bases, with 7 bases of the junction left unmatched. The germline CDR1 and CDR2 sequences are LNHDA and SQIVND (reference sequence). As DNA, the CDR3 is TGTGCCAGTAGTATTGGGACTAGCAGTTTCGAGACCCAGTACTTC. Translated, it gives CASSIGTSSFETQYF.

V usage is TRBV19 and J usage is TRBJ2-4, with 15 bases matching TRBD2. CDR1 is LNHDA and CDR2 is SQIVND in the germline V gene (reference sequence). The CDR3 spans 15 residues. The V and J ends lost 7 bases and 13 bases, in that order; junction bases with no gene match: 11. This CDR3 reads CASKQGTSGGPKQYF. As DNA, the CDR3 is TGTGCCAGTAAGCAAGGGACTAGCGGGGGGCCTAAACAGTACTTC.

CDR3 residues: CASSPPGLAGGTSGSTDTQYF. CDR3 nucleotide sequence: TGTGCCAGCAGTCCCCCGGGACTAGCGGGGGGGACTAGCGGTAGCACAGATACGCAGTATTTT. The chain carries TRBV6-2 or TRBV6-3 and TRBJ2-3; 16 bases are shared with TRBD2. V lost 5 bases and J lost 0; bases outside the gene matches: 14. Germline CDR1 and CDR2: MNHEY and SVGEGT. The CDR3 contains 21 residues.

This chain connects TRBV27 to TRBJ1-2, with 7 bases aligning to TRBD1. The CDR3 covers 13 residues. Germline CDR1 and CDR2: MNHEY and SMNVEV (reference sequence). V was pared by 2 bases and J by 5 bases, with 2 bases of the junction left unmatched. The CDR3 is CASSLQGDYGYTF. Written as DNA, the CDR3 is TGTGCCAGCAGTTTACAGGGGGATTATGGCTACACCTTC.

In its sample, this clone was seen a few times. The chain recombines TRBV7-8 with TRBJ1-1; tentative D call: TRBD1 (5 bases). The V end lost 1 base, the J end lost 1 base, and 10 bases lay between the germline ends. The CDR3 contains 15 residues. Germline CDR1 is SGHVS and CDR2 is FQNEAQ. The CDR3 DNA reads TGTGCCAGCAGCTTAGGGGGCGCAAAGAACACTGAAGCTTTCTTT. This codes for CASSLGGAKNTEAFF.

The chain combines TRBV4-1 with TRBJ2-6; no clear D. Trimming stripped 1 base from V and 0 bases from J, with 13 bases between. CDR1 and CDR2 from the germline V gene are MGHRA and YSYEKL. There are 18 residues in the CDR3. CDR3 sequence (DNA): TGCGCCAGCAGCCAAGTTTCGGCAGGCCGCTCTGGGGCCAACGTCCTGACTTTC. Its translation: CASSQVSAGRSGANVLTF.

The table lists this clone with a count of one. The CDR3 protein is CASSQAGGAAIYGYTF. The CDR3 region has the DNA TGTGCCAGCAGCCAAGCGGGCGGGGCTGCGATCTATGGCTACACCTTC. The J gene is TRBJ1-2, the V gene TRBV3-1 (or the pseudogene TRBV3-2); D possibly corresponds to TRBD1 (5 bases). V lost 1 base, J lost 4 bases, and 16 bases lay in between. Germline values: CDR1 LGHDT, CDR2 YNNKEL (reference sequence). The CDR3 has 16 amino acids.

The genes are TRBV11-2 and TRBJ1-1, with D maybe TRBD1 (6 bases). In germline, CDR1 is SGHAT, CDR2 FQNNGV. The V end lost 1 base, the J end lost 7 bases, and 13 bases lay between the germline ends. The CDR3 covers 14 residues. Written as DNA, the CDR3 is TGTGCCAGCAGCTTAGTCTCGATAGGGGGTGAAGCTTTCTTT. Translated, it gives CASSLVSIGGEAFF.